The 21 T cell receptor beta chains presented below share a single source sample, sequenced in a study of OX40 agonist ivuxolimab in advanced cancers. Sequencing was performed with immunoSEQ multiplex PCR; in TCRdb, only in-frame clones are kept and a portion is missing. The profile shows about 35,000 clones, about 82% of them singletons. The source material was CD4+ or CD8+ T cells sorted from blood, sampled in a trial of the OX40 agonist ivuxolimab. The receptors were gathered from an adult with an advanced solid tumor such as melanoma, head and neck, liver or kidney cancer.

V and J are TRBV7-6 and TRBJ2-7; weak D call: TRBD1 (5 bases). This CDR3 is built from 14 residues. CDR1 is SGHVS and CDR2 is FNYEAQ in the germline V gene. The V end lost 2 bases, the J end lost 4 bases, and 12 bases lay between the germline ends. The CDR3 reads CASSLRGQDYEQYF. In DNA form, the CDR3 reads TGTGCCAGCAGCTTACGAGGACAAGATTACGAGCAGTACTTC.

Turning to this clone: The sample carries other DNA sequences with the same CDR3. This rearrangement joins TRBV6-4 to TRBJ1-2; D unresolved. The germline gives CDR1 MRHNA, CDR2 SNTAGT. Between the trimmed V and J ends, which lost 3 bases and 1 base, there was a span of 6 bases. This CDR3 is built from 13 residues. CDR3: CASSDGDNYGYTF. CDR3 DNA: TGTGCCAGCAGTGATGGGGATAACTATGGCTACACCTTC.

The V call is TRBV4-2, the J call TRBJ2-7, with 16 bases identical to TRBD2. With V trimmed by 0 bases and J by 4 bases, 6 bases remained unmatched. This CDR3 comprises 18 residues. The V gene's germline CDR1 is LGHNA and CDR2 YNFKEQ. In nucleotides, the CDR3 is TGTGCCAGCAGCCAAGATAGCCCGGGACTAGCGGGGGGGTACGAGCAGTACTTC. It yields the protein CASSQDSPGLAGGYEQYF.

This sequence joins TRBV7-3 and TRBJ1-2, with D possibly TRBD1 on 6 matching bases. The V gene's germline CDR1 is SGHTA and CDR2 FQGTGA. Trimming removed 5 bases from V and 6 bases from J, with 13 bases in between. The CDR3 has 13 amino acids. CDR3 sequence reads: CASSPTHRDGYTF. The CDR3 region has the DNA TGTGCCAGCAGCCCCACCCACAGGGATGGCTACACCTTC.

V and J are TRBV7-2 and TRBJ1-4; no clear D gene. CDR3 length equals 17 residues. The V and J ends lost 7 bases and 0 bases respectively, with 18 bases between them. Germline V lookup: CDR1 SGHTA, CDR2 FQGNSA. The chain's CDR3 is CASTPLWDYTTNEKLFF. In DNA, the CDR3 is TGTGCCAGCACCCCCTTGTGGGATTACACAACTAATGAAAAACTGTTTTTT.

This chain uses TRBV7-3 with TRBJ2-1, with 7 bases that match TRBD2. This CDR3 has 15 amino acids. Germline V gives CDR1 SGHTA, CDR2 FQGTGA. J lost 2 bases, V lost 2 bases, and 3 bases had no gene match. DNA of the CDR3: TGTGCCAGCAGCTTATTACTAGCGCCCTACAATGAGCAGTTCTTC. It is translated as CASSLLLAPYNEQFF.

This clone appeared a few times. The CDR3 DNA reads TGTGCCAGCAGTACGGGACAGGGGGCGAGTGAAGCTTTCTTT. It specifies CASSTGQGASEAFF. The chain employs TRBV6-4 and TRBJ1-1; 12 bases are a match to TRBD1. The CDR3 has 14 residues. Trimming took 5 bases from V and 7 from J; bases not matched to a gene: 5. Germline V gives CDR1 MRHNA, CDR2 SNTAGT.

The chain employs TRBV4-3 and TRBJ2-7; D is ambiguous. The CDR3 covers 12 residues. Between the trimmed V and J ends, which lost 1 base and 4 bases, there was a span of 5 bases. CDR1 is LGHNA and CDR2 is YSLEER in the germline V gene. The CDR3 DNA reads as TGCGCCAGCAGCCAAGGGGGATACGAGCAGTACTTC. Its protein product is CASSQGGYEQYF.

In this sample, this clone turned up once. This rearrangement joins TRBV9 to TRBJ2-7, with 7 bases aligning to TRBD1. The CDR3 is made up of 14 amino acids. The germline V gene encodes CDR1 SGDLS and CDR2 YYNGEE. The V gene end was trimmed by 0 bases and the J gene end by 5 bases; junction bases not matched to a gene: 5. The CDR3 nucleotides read TGTGCCAGCAGCGTAGAAGGGACAGAAGACGAGCAGTACTTC. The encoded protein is CASSVEGTEDEQYF. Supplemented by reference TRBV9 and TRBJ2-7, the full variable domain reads DSGVTQTPKHLITATGQRVTLRCSPRSGDLSVYWYQQSLDQGLQFLIQYYNGEERAKGNILERFSAQQFPDLHSELNLSSLELGDSALYFCASSVEGTEDEQYFGPGTRLTVT.

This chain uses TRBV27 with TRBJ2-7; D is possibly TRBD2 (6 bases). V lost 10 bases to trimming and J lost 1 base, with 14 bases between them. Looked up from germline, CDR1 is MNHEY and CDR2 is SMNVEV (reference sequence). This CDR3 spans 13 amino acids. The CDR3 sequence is CATMGGASYEQYF. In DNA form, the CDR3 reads TGTGCCACCATGGGGGGAGCATCCTACGAGCAGTACTTC.

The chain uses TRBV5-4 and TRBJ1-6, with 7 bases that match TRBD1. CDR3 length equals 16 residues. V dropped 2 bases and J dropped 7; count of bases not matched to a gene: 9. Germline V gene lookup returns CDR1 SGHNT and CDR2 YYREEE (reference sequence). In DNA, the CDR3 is TGTGCCAGCAGCTTTGATGACAGGGAGCCAAATTCACCCCTCCACTTT. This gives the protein CASSFDDREPNSPLHF.

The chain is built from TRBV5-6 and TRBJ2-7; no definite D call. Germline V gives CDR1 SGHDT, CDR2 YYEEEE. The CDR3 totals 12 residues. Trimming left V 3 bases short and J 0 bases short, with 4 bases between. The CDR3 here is CASSWSSYEQYF. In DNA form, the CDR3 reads TGTGCCAGCAGCTGGAGCTCCTACGAGCAGTACTTC.

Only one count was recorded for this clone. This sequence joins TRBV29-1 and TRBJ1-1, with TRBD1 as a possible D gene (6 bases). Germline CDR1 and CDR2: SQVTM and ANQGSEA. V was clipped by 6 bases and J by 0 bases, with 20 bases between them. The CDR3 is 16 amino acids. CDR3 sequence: CSVRNGAGVLNTEAFF. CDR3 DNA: TGCAGCGTACGCAACGGGGCAGGGGTTTTGAACACTGAAGCTTTCTTT. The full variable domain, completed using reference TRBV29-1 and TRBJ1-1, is SAVISQKPSRDICQRGTSLTIQCQVDSQVTMMFWYRQQPGQSLTLIATANQGSEATYESGFVIDKFPISRPNLTFSTLTVSNMSPEDSSIYLCSVRNGAGVLNTEAFFGQGTRLTVV.

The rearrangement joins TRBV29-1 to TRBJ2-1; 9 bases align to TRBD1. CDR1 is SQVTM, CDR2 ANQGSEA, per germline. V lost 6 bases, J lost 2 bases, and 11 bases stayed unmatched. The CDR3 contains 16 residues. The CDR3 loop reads CSVQVITGGAYNEQFF. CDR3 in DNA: TGCAGCGTCCAAGTTATTACAGGGGGCGCCTACAATGAGCAGTTCTTC.

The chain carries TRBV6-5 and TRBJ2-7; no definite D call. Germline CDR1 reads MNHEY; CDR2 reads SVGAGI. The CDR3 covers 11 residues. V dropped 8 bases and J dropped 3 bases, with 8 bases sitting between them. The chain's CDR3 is CASGQSYEQYF. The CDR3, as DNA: TGTGCCAGCGGCCAGAGCTACGAGCAGTACTTC.

CDR3 sequence (DNA): TGTGCCAGCAGCCCCGAAGACACCCGGGGGCCCCAGCATTTT. This encodes CASSPEDTRGPQHF. J is TRBJ1-5 and V is TRBV9; no clear D. Deletions cut 4 bases from V and 9 bases from J, with 17 bases between. The germline CDR1 and CDR2 sequences are SGDLS and YYNGEE. This CDR3 is built from 14 residues.

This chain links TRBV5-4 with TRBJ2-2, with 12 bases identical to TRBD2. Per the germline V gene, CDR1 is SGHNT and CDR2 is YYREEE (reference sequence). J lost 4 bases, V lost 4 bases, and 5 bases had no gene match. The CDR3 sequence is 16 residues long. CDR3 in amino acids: CASSALAGGPTGELFF. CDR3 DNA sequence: TGTGCCAGCAGCGCTCTAGCGGGAGGGCCCACCGGGGAGCTGTTTTTT.

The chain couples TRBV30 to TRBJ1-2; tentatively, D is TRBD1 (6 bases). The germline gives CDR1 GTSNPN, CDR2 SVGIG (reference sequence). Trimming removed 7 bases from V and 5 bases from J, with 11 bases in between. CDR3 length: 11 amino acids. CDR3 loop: CASGQYYGYTF. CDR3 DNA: TGTGCCTCCGGACAGTATTATGGCTACACCTTC.

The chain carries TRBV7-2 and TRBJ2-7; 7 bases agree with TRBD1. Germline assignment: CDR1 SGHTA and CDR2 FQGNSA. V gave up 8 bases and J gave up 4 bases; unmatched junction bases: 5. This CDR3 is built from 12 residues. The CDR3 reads CASGRTGYEQYF. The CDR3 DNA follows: TGTGCCAGCGGACGGACAGGTTACGAGCAGTACTTC.

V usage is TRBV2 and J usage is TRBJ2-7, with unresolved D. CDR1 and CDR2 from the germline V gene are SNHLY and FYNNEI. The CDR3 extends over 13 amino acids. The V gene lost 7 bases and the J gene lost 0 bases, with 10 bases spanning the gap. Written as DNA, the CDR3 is TGTGCCAGCACGGTCTCGGACTCCTACGAGCAGTACTTC. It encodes CASTVSDSYEQYF.

CDR3 residues: CASSYSTPLFHEQYF. The CDR3 DNA is TGTGCCAGCAGTTACTCGACTCCTCTTTTCCACGAGCAGTACTTC. The chain has TRBV6-5 and TRBJ2-7, with D unclear. The germline CDR1 and CDR2 sequences are MNHEY and SVGAGI. Trimming cost V 0 bases and J 5 bases, with 14 bases left between them. This CDR3 spans 15 amino acids.